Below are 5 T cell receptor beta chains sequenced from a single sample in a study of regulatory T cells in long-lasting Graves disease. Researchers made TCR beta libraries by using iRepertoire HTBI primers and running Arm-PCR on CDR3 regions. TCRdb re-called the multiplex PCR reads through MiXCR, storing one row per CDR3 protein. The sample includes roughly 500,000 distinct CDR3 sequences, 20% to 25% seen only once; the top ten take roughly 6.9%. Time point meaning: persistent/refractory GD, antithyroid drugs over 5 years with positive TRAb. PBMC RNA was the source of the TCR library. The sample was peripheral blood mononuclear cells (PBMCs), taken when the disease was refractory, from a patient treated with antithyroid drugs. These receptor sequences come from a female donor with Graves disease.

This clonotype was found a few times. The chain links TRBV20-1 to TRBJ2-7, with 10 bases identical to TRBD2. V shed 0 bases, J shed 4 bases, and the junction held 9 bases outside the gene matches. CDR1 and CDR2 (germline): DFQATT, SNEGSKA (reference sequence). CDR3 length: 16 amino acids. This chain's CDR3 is CSARDPGTSEAYEQYF. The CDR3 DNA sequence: TGCAGTGCTAGAGATCCCGGGACTAGCGAAGCGTACGAGCAGTACTTC.

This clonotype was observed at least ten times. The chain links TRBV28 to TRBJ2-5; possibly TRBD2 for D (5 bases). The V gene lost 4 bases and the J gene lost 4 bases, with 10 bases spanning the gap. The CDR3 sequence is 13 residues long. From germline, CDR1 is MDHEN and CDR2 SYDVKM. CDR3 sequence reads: CASSSGSGETQYF. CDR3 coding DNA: TGTGCCAGCAGTTCGGGGTCGGGAGAGACCCAGTACTTC.

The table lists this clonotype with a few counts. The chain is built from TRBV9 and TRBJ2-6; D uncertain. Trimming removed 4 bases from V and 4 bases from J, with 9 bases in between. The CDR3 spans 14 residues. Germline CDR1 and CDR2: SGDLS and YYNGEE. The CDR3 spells CASSPYSGANVLTF. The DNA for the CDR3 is TGTGCCAGCAGCCCGTATTCGGGGGCCAACGTCCTGACTTTC.

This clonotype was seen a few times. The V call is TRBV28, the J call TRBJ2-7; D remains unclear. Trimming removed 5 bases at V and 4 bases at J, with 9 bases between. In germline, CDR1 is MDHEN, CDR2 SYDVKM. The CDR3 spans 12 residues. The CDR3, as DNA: TGTGCCAGCAGTCAGAGAGTATACGAGCAGTACTTC. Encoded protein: CASSQRVYEQYF.

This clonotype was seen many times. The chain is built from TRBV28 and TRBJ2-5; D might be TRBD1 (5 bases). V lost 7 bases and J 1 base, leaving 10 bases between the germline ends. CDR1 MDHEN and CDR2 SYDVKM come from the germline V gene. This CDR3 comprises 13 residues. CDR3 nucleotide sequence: TGTGCCAGCACCCCGACAGCCCAAGAGACCCAGTACTTC. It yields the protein CASTPTAQETQYF. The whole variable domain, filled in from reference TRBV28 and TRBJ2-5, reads DVKVTQSSRYLVKRTGEKVFLECVQDMDHENMFWYRQDPGLGLRLIYFSYDVKMKEKGDIPEGYSVSREKKERFSLILESASTNQTSMYLCASTPTAQETQYFGPGTRLLVL.